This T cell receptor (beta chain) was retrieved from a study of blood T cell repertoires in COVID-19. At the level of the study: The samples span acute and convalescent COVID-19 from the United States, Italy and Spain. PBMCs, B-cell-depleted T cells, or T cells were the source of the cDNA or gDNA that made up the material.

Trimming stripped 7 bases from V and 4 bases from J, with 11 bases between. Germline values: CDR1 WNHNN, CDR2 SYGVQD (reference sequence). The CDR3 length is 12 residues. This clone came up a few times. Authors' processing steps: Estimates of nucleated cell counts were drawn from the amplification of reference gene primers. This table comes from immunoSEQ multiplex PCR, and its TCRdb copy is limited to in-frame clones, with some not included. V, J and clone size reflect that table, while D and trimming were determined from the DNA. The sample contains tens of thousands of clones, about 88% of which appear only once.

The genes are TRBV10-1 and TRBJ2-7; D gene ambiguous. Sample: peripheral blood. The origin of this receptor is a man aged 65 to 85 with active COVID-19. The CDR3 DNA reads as TGCGCCAGCAACATGAATTCTTACGAGCAGTACTTC. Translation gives CASNMNSYEQYF.